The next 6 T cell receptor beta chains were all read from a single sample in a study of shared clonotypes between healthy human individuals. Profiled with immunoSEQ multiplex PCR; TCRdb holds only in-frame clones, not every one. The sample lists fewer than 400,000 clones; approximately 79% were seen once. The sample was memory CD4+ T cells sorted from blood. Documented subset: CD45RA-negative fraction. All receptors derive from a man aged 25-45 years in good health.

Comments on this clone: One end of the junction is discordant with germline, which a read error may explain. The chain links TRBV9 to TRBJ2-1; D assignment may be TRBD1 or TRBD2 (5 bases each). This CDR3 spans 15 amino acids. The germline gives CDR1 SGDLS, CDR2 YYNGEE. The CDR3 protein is CASSVGDGIYDEQFF. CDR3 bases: TGTGCCAGCAGCGTGGGGGATGGGATCTACGATGAGCAGTTCTTC.

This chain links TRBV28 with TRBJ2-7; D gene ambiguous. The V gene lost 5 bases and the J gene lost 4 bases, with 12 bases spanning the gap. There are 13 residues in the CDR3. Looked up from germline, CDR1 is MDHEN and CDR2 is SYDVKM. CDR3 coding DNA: TGTGCCAGCAGTACCATGTGGATGTACGAGCAGTACTTC. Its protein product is CASSTMWMYEQYF.

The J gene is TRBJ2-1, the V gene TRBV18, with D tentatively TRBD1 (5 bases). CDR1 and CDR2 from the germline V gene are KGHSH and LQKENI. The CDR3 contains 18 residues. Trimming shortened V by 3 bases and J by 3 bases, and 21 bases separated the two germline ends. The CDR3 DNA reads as TGTGCCAGCTCACCCCCTTTTTCGAGGCAGGGAAACTACAATGAGCAGTTCTTC. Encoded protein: CASSPPFSRQGNYNEQFF. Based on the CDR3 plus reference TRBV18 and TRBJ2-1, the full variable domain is NAGVMQNPRHLVRRRGQEARLRCSPMKGHSHVYWYRQLPEEGLKFMVYLQKENIIDESGMPKERFSAEFPKEGPSILRIQQVVRGDSAAYFCASSPPFSRQGNYNEQFFGPGTRLTVL.

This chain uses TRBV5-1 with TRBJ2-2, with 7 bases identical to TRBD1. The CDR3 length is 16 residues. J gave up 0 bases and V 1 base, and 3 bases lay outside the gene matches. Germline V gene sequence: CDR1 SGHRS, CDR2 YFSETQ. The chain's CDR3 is CASSLPGTANTGELFF. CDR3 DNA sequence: TGCGCCAGCAGCTTGCCCGGGACAGCGAACACCGGGGAGCTGTTTTTT. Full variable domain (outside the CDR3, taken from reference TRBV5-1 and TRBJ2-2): KAGVTQTPRYLIKTRGQQVTLSCSPISGHRSVSWYQQTPGQGLQFLFEYFSETQRNKGNFPGRFSGRQFSNSRSEMNVSTLELGDSALYLCASSLPGTANTGELFFGEGSRLTVL.

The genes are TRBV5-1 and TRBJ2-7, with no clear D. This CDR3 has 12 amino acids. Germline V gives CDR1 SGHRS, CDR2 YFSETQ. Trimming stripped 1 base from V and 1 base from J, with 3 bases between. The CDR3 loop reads CASSLPSYEQYF. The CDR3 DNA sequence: TGCGCCAGCAGCTTGCCATCCTACGAGCAGTACTTC. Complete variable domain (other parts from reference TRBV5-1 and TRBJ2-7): KAGVTQTPRYLIKTRGQQVTLSCSPISGHRSVSWYQQTPGQGLQFLFEYFSETQRNKGNFPGRFSGRQFSNSRSEMNVSTLELGDSALYLCASSLPSYEQYFGPGTRLTVT.

The CDR3 is CASSYSTAMNTEAFF. CDR3 DNA sequence: TGTGCCAGCAGTTACTCGACAGCCATGAACACTGAAGCTTTCTTT. This rearrangement joins TRBV6-5 to TRBJ1-1, with D tentatively TRBD1 (5 bases). From germline, CDR1 is MNHEY and CDR2 SVGAGI. This CDR3 has 15 amino acids. V was pared by 0 bases and J by 0 bases, with 8 bases between.